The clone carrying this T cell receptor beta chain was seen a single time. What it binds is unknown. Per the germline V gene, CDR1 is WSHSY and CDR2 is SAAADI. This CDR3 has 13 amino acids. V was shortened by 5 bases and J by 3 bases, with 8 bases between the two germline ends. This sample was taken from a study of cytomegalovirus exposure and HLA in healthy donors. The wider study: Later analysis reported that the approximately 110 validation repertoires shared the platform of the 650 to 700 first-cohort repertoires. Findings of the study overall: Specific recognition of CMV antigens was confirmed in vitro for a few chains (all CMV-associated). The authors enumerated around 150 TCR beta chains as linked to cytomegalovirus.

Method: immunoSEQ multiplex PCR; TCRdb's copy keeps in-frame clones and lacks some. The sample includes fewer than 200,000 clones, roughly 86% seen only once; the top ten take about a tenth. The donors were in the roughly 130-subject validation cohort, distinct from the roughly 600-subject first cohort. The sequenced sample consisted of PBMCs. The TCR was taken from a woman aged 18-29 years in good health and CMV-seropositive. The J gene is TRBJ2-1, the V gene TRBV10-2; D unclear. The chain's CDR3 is CASSTFVYNEQFF. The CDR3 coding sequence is TGCGCCAGCAGTACTTTCGTCTACAATGAGCAGTTCTTC.